This T cell receptor (beta chain) comes out of a study of spatial heterogeneity in lung cancer. Study at large: Consistently, beta-chain sequences turned up in larger numbers than alpha-chain sequences did. Averaged across combinations, each unique TCR and UMI pairing appeared more than ten times in raw reads, which were uncorrected.

The V gene lost 0 bases and the J gene lost 2 bases, with 15 bases spanning the gap. There are 16 residues in the CDR3. The germline V gene has CDR1 SGHRS and CDR2 YFSETQ. In the case of this clonotype: The antigen remains unidentified.

Via MiXCR, TCRdb re-called the 5' RACE reads, giving one row per CDR3 protein. The sample shows tens of thousands of distinct CDR3 sequences, 13% of them seen only once. Regarding time point: sample taken at primary tumor resection. The sequenced material consisted of unsorted whole RNA from tumor, nontumor lung or frozen PBMC. Samples came from about 72 TRACERx patients with untreated early-stage lung cancer. Study observations and caveats: Circulating ubiquitous expanded tumor TCRs were observed more frequently at resection than at follow-up.

This specimen was PBMCs, taken at surgery. The receptor comes from a male donor with early-stage non-small cell lung cancer. The rearrangement uses TRBV5-1 and TRBJ2-7; no firm D call. The DNA for the CDR3 is TGCGCCAGCAGCTTGGGACCTGGCAGGTACCCCTACGAGCAGTACTTC. It translates to CASSLGPGRYPYEQYF.